This T cell receptor beta chain was profiled in a study of T cell clones after liver transplantation. Germline lookup yields CDR1 SGDLS and CDR2 YYNGEE. The V gene lost 0 bases and the J gene lost 13 bases, with 16 bases spanning the gap. The CDR3 consists of 14 residues. Sequenced by immunoSEQ multiplex PCR; TCRdb stores in-frame clones only, minus some. The table lists some 80,000 clones, roughly 80% of them singletons. The TCR sequence derives from a human patient who received a liver transplant. The T cells may come from the graft donor. V and J are TRBV9 and TRBJ2-2; D possibly matches TRBD1 or TRBD2 (5 bases each). The sequencing used CD4+ T cells from blood, collected approximately 3.5 years after liver transplant. For the CDR3, the DNA is TGTGCCAGCAGCGTAGAGGGACCCCTCGGAAGGCTGTTTTTT. Residues: CASSVEGPLGRLFF.